The rows below give T cell receptor beta chains drawn from one sample of a study of blood T cell repertoires in COVID-19. Measured with immunoSEQ multiplex PCR; TCRdb has only the in-frame clones, and not every one. The sample lists approximately 460,000 clones, about 88% occurring once. What was sequenced was peripheral blood. The receptors here all came from a man younger than 35 with COVID-19, enrolled during active disease. Both conserved end residues are part of each CDR3. A D gene is named only where the DNA matches it firmly. Rows give clone size only sometimes, using once, few, many, or a class for an expanded clone.

CDR3aa	CDR3nt	abundance	j_gene	d_gene	v_gene
CASTLRATDYEQYF	TGTGCCAGCACCCTCCGCGCGACTGATTACGAGCAGTACTTC	-	TRBJ2-7	-	TRBV28
CASTTVGAGAEAFF	TGTGCCAGCACTACGGTGGGGGCGGGCGCTGAAGCTTTCTTT	-	TRBJ1-1	-	TRBV9
CASSQDLGIGGGTGELFF	TGTGCCAGCAGCCAAGATCTGGGAATAGGGGGCGGCACCGGGGAGCTGTTTTTT	-	TRBJ2-2	TRBD1	TRBV4-2
CASSLSASGETQYF	TGTGCCAGCAGCTTATCTGCCTCCGGGGAGACCCAGTACTTC	-	TRBJ2-5	-	TRBV7-9
CASSPTLAGDTNGQFF	TGCGCCAGCAGTCCCACTCTAGCGGGGGACACCAATGGGCAGTTCTTC	once	TRBJ2-1	TRBD2	TRBV5-1
CASSQDHGLAGGLYEQFF	TGTGCCAGCAGCCAAGACCATGGACTAGCGGGAGGGCTCTATGAGCAGTTCTTC	-	TRBJ2-1	TRBD2	TRBV3-1/TRBV3-2
CASSYSEGYEQYF	TGTGCCAGCAGTTACTCGGAGGGCTACGAGCAGTACTTC	once	TRBJ2-7	-	TRBV6-6
CASSQGRLVRTANEQFF	TGTGCCAGCAGCCAAGGTCGGTTAGTCAGGACTGCGAATGAGCAGTTCTTC	-	TRBJ2-1	-	TRBV14
CASSSGQVSYNEQFF	TGTGCCAGCAGCTCGGGACAGGTCTCCTACAATGAGCAGTTCTTC	-	TRBJ2-1	TRBD1	TRBV7-6
CASSLLGGGEQYF	TGTGCCAGCAGCCTACTGGGGGGAGGCGAGCAGTACTTC	-	TRBJ2-7	-	TRBV3-1/TRBV3-2
CASSQGRQGASPLHF	TGTGCCAGCAGCCAGGGGAGACAGGGGGCTTCACCCCTCCACTTT	-	TRBJ1-6	TRBD1	TRBV3-1/TRBV3-2
CASREGSTDTQYF	TGTGCCAGCAGGGAGGGAAGCACAGATACGCAGTATTTT	-	TRBJ2-3	-	TRBV6-5
CASSLARGTDTQYF	TGTGCCAGCAGCTTGGCGAGGGGCACAGATACGCAGTATTTT	-	TRBJ2-3	-	TRBV5-4
CSVDSGGGYTF	TGCAGCGTTGATTCGGGTGGTGGCTACACCTTC	-	TRBJ1-2	-	TRBV29-1
CAISDLDRVYEQYF	TGTGCCATCAGTGATCTGGACAGGGTCTACGAGCAGTACTTC	once	TRBJ2-7	TRBD1	TRBV10-3
CASSLEGPTYEQYF	TGCGCCAGCAGCTTGGAGGGGCCAACCTACGAGCAGTACTTC	-	TRBJ2-7	-	TRBV5-1
CASSPRTVRATDTQYF	TGTGCCAGCTCACCACGGACTGTCCGGGCCACAGATACGCAGTATTTT	-	TRBJ2-3	-	TRBV18
CSVAGNLRDTQYF	TGCAGCGTGGCAGGGAATTTGAGGGATACGCAGTATTTT	-	TRBJ2-3	-	TRBV29-1
CASSDNSGNTIYF	TGTGCCAGTTCGGACAACTCTGGAAACACCATATATTTT	-	TRBJ1-3	-	TRBV19
CASSQGNTQYF	TGTGCCAGCAGCCAGGGCAATACGCAGTATTTT	-	TRBJ2-3	-	TRBV4-2
CASKSRGVVHEQFF	TGTGCCAGCAAATCGCGAGGTGTGGTCCATGAGCAGTTCTTC	few	TRBJ2-1	-	TRBV6-6
CASSKRRVYEQYF	TGTGCCAGCAGCAAGAGAAGAGTCTACGAGCAGTACTTC	-	TRBJ2-7	-	TRBV5-6
CASSKESEQFF	TGTGCCAGCAGCAAAGAGAGTGAGCAGTTCTTC	-	TRBJ2-1	-	TRBV5-6
CASPSPGTGSNEQFF	TGTGCCAGTCCTTCTCCCGGGACAGGGTCGAATGAGCAGTTCTTC	-	TRBJ2-1	TRBD1	TRBV6-5
CASSKKGTSGPLAKNIQYF	TGTGCCAGCAGCAAAAAAGGGACTAGCGGGCCCCTAGCCAAAAACATTCAGTACTTC	once	TRBJ2-4	-	TRBV21-1
CASSEGLAGVAGELFF	TGTGCCAGCAGTGAAGGGCTAGCGGGAGTAGCCGGGGAGCTGTTTTTT	-	TRBJ2-2	TRBD2	TRBV2
CASSPEGTNEKLFF	TGTGCCAGCAGCCCGGAGGGGACTAATGAAAAACTGTTTTTT	-	TRBJ1-4	-	TRBV5-4
CASSDTFGTSLYNEQFF	TGTGCCAGCAGTGACACGTTCGGGACTAGCCTCTACAATGAGCAGTTCTTC	once	TRBJ2-1	TRBD2	TRBV6-1
CASSSRTGGDQPQHF	TGTGCCAGCAGTTCACGGACAGGGGGGGATCAGCCCCAGCATTTT	-	TRBJ1-5	TRBD1	TRBV27
CASSGGFGNSPLHF	TGTGCCAGTAGTGGAGGGTTTGGTAATTCACCCCTCCACTTT	-	TRBJ1-6	-	TRBV19
CASSSHGTVYNEQFF	TGTGCCAGCAGCTCGCATGGGACAGTCTACAATGAGCAGTTCTTC	once	TRBJ2-1	TRBD1	TRBV5-4
CASSEDPGEKTQYF	TGCGCCAGCAGTGAGGATCCCGGGGAGAAGACCCAGTACTTC	-	TRBJ2-5	-	TRBV10-1
CSVQGQGRGEQFF	TGCAGCGTTCAGGGACAGGGAAGGGGTGAGCAGTTCTTC	once	TRBJ2-1	TRBD1	TRBV29-1
CASSQEDIGIGRPLHF	TGTGCCAGCAGCCAAGAAGATATCGGGATAGGTAGACCCCTCCACTTT	few	TRBJ1-6	-	TRBV14
CASSLRGRTGELFF	TGTGCCAGCAGCCTAAGGGGGCGCACCGGGGAGCTGTTTTTT	-	TRBJ2-2	TRBD1	TRBV7-2
CASSSPGHNPYEQYF	TGTGCCAGCAGCTCCCCGGGACACAATCCCTACGAGCAGTACTTC	few	TRBJ2-7	-	TRBV11-2
CASSLSEVQETQYF	TGTGCCAGCAGCTTATCAGAAGTCCAAGAGACCCAGTACTTC	-	TRBJ2-5	-	TRBV7-9
CASSVGQENEQYF	TGTGCCAGCAGCGTAGGACAGGAAAACGAGCAGTACTTC	-	TRBJ2-7	TRBD1	TRBV7-9
CASTMTGRVGGYTF	TGTGCCAGCACCATGACAGGGCGGGTTGGTGGCTACACCTTC	-	TRBJ1-2	TRBD1	TRBV5-5
CAISQGLAGPYEQYF	TGTGCCATCAGTCAGGGACTAGCGGGTCCCTACGAGCAGTACTTC	-	TRBJ2-7	TRBD2	TRBV10-3
CASSPRGGRDTQYF	TGTGCCAGCAGCCCACGGGGGGGGAGAGATACGCAGTATTTT	-	TRBJ2-3	TRBD2	TRBV4-2
CASDPGGRGVNTEAFF	TGCGCCAGCGACCCCGGGGGCAGGGGGGTGAACACTGAAGCTTTCTTT	once	TRBJ1-1	TRBD1	TRBV4-1
CASSDGTSGGAQQYF	TGCGCCAGCAGTGATGGTACTAGCGGGGGGGCCCAGCAGTACTTC	-	TRBJ2-7	TRBD2	TRBV10-1
CASSRPGSGELFF	TGTGCCAGCAGCCGGCCAGGTTCCGGGGAGCTGTTTTTT	many	TRBJ2-2	-	TRBV7-2
CASSLRSDSNQPQHF	TGTGCCAGCAGCTTGCGGAGCGATAGCAATCAGCCCCAGCATTTT	once	TRBJ1-5	-	TRBV13
CATSDLQGYNEQFF	TGTGCCACCAGTGATTTACAGGGTTACAATGAGCAGTTCTTC	-	TRBJ2-1	-	TRBV24-1
CASSQELREDSPLHF	TGTGCCAGCAGCCAAGAACTTCGCGAGGATTCACCCCTCCACTTT	-	TRBJ1-6	-	TRBV3-1/TRBV3-2
CASSVGLAGGPYNEQFF	TGTGCCAGCAGCGTAGGTTTAGCGGGGGGGCCATACAATGAGCAGTTCTTC	-	TRBJ2-1	TRBD2	TRBV9
CASSIGPGELFF	TGTGCCAGTAGTATAGGGCCCGGGGAGCTGTTTTTT	-	TRBJ2-2	-	TRBV19
CASSQDHLGGSSEAFF	TGCGCCAGCAGCCAAGATCACCTGGGAGGCAGTTCTGAAGCTTTCTTT	-	TRBJ1-1	-	TRBV4-1
CASSATEGAGELFF	TGTGCCAGCAGTGCCACCGAGGGGGCCGGGGAGCTGTTTTTT	-	TRBJ2-2	-	TRBV2
CASIEQGAKGGYTF	TGTGCCAGCATCGAACAGGGGGCTAAAGGGGGCTACACCTTC	-	TRBJ1-2	TRBD1	TRBV11-2
CASSPDGGKRLFF	TGCGCCAGCAGCCCGGACGGGGGAAAGCGACTGTTTTTT	-	TRBJ1-4	-	TRBV5-1
CASSPRQGRTGELFF	TGTGCCAGCTCACCGCGACAGGGGCGCACCGGGGAGCTGTTTTTT	-	TRBJ2-2	TRBD1	TRBV18